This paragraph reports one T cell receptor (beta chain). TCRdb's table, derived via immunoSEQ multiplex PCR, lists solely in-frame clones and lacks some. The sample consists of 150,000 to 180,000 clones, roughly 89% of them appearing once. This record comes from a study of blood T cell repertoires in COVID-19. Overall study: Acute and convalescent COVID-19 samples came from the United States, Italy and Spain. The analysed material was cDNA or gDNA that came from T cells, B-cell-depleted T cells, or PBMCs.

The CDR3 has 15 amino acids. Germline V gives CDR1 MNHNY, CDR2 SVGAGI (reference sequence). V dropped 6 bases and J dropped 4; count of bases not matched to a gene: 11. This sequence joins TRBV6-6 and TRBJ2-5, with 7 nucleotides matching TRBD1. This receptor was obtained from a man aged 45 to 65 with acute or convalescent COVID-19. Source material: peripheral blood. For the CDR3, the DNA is TGTGCCAGCAGGCGACTACCGACAGGGTCAGAGACCCAGTACTTC. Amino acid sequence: CASRRLPTGSETQYF.